This T cell receptor beta chain was recovered during a study of cytomegalovirus exposure and HLA in healthy donors. Study results and caveats: TCR beta chain V- and J-gene trimming was linked, in a later analysis, to a missense variant in DCLRE1C. According to reports, the classifier identified cytomegalovirus status with high specificity and sensitivity.

A word on this clone: The antigen is unknown.

The PCR used 60 Vbeta and 13 Jbeta primers. The table came from immunoSEQ multiplex PCR; TCRdb's copy has only in-frame clones and leaves some out. This table holds about 160,000 clones, about 75% found once. Between the trimmed V and J ends, which lost 2 bases and 5 bases, there was a span of 4 bases. Germline V gene lookup returns CDR1 SGDLS and CDR2 YYNGEE. CDR3 size: 12 residues. This chain connects TRBV9 to TRBJ2-2, with D uncertain. The specimen was PBMCs. The receptor was derived from a woman in her 50s in good health and CMV-seropositive. CDR3 protein: CASSVSTGELFF. The CDR3 DNA follows: TGTGCCAGCAGCGTTAGTACCGGGGAGCTGTTTTTT.